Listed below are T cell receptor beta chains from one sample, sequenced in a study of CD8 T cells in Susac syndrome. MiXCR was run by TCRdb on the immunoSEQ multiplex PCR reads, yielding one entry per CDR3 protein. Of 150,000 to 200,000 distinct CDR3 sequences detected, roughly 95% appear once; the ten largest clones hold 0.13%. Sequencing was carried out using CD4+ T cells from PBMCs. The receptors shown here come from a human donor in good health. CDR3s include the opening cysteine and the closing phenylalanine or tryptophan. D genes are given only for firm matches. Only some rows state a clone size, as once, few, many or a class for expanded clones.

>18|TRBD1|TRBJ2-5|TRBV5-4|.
CASSMGGGQGARQETQYF
TGTGCCAGCAGCATGGGTGGGGGACAGGGGGCGCGGCAAGAGACCCAGTACTTC
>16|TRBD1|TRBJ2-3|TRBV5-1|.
CASSLEGQGGADTQYF
TGCGCCAGCAGCTTGGAGGGACAGGGGGGAGCAGATACGCAGTATTTT
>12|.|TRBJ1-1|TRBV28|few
CASSEPNTEAFF
TGTGCCAGCAGCGAGCCCAACACTGAAGCTTTCTTT
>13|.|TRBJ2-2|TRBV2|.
CASSDTWRRELFF
TGTGCCAGCAGTGATACCTGGAGGAGGGAGCTGTTTTTT
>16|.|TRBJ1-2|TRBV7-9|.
CASSRPGREINYGYTF
TGTGCCAGCAGCCGACCGGGCAGGGAAATTAACTATGGCTACACCTTC
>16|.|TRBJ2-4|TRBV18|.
CASSPPKEGPGNIQYF
TGTGCCAGCTCACCACCGAAAGAGGGGCCCGGAAACATTCAGTACTTC
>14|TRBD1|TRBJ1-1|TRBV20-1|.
CSARGGGYHTEAFF
TGCAGTGCTAGAGGAGGGGGCTATCACACTGAAGCTTTCTTT
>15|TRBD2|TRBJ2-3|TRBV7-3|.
CASSSSGTSTDTQYF
TGTGCCAGCAGCTCTAGCGGGACTAGCACAGATACGCAGTATTTT
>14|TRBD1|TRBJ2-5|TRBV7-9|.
CASTKTGNQETQYF
TGTGCCAGCACCAAGACAGGGAACCAAGAGACCCAGTACTTC
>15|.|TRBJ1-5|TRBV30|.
CAWSAWDRSNQPQHF
TGTGCCTGGAGTGCATGGGACCGTAGCAATCAGCCCCAGCATTTT
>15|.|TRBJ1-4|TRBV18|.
CASSQSGLIVEKLFF
TGTGCCAGCTCCCAATCCGGACTGATAGTTGAAAAACTGTTTTTT
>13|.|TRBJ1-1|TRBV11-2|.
CASSLGPYTEAFF
TGTGCCAGCAGCTTAGGACCGTACACTGAAGCTTTCTTT
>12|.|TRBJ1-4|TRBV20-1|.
CSAKTLGEKLFF
TGCAGTGCGAAAACGCTGGGTGAAAAACTGTTTTTT
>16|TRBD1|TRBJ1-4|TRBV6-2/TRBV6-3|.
CASSTLGQVEDEKLFF
TGTGCCAGCAGCACCCTAGGACAGGTTGAGGATGAAAAACTGTTTTTT
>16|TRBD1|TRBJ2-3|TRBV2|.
CASRPRTGIGTDTQYF
TGTGCCAGCAGACCCAGGACAGGGATAGGCACAGATACGCAGTATTTT
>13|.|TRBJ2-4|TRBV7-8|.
CASSSAVGNIQYF
TGTGCCAGCAGCTCTGCCGTCGGAAACATTCAGTACTTC
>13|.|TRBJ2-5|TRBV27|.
CASSPLYQETQYF
TGTGCCAGCAGCCCCCTGTACCAAGAGACCCAGTACTTC
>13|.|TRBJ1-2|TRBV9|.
CASSVVDGGGYTF
TGTGCCAGCAGCGTAGTGGATGGGGGTGGCTACACCTTC
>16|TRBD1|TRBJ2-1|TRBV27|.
CASSTYRGESYNEQFF
TGTGCCAGCAGTACATACAGGGGAGAGTCCTACAATGAGCAGTTCTTC
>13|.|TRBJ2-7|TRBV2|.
CASSSTETYEQYF
TGTGCCAGCTCATCGACTGAAACCTACGAGCAGTACTTC